The 18 T cell receptor beta chains listed next were all sequenced from one sample in a study of CD8 T cells in Susac syndrome. The RNA input was 0.5 to 1 ug, and it was reverse transcribed with random hexamers. TCRdb independently ran MiXCR on the immunoSEQ multiplex PCR reads; one entry per CDR3 protein. The sample contains about 150,000 distinct CDR3 sequences, around 95% of which appear only once. What was sequenced was CD8+ T cells from PBMCs. These receptors all come from a human donor with multiple sclerosis.

As DNA, the CDR3 is TGTGCCAGCAGTGCGACAGGGAACTCCTACGAGCAGTACTTC. Residues: CASSATGNSYEQYF. This sequence joins TRBV2 and TRBJ2-7, with 7 positions matching TRBD1. There are 14 residues in the CDR3. The J segment lost 0 bases and the V segment lost 4 bases, leaving 3 bases of the junction unmatched. From germline, CDR1 is SNHLY and CDR2 FYNNEI.

The chain is built from TRBV27 and TRBJ2-3; D perhaps matches TRBD2 (6 bases). In germline, CDR1 is MNHEY, CDR2 SMNVEV (reference sequence). V was pared by 0 bases and J by 5 bases, with 6 bases between. The CDR3 is 13 residues long. The CDR3 sequence is CASSLSGRDTQYF. In DNA, the CDR3 is TGTGCCAGCAGTTTATCCGGGAGAGATACGCAGTATTTT.

The rearrangement joins TRBV9 to TRBJ1-1; D is uncertain. Trimming removed 0 bases from V and 1 base from J, with 10 bases in between. Per the germline V gene, CDR1 is SGDLS and CDR2 is YYNGEE. The length of the CDR3 is 15 residues. CDR3 loop: CASSVGYGRNTEAFF. The CDR3, as DNA: TGTGCCAGCAGCGTAGGATACGGGAGGAACACTGAAGCTTTCTTT. Full variable domain (outside the CDR3, taken from reference TRBV9 and TRBJ1-1): DSGVTQTPKHLITATGQRVTLRCSPRSGDLSVYWYQQSLDQGLQFLIQYYNGEERAKGNILERFSAQQFPDLHSELNLSSLELGDSALYFCASSVGYGRNTEAFFGQGTRLTVV.

V gene TRBV20-1 combines with J gene TRBJ1-2; tentatively, D is TRBD1 (5 bases). Germline CDR1 reads DFQATT; CDR2 reads SNEGSKA (reference sequence). The CDR3 has 15 residues. V was shortened by 0 bases and J by 3 bases, with 14 bases between the two germline ends. CDR3 in amino acids: CSARDNLQGDYGYTF. The CDR3 bases are TGCAGTGCTAGAGATAACCTCCAAGGGGACTATGGCTACACCTTC.

CDR3 region: CASSQDSGLYSEQFF. CDR3 sequence (DNA): TGTGCCAGCAGCCAAGATTCGGGACTCTACAGCGAGCAGTTCTTC. The chain joins TRBV3-1 to TRBJ2-1; TRBD2 is a possible D gene (6 bases). The CDR3 spans 15 residues. CDR1 LGHDT and CDR2 YNNKEL come from the germline V gene (reference sequence). Trimming stripped 0 bases from V and 10 bases from J, with 16 bases between.

The chain has TRBV11-2 and TRBJ2-5, with TRBD1 matching over 10 bases. The V gene's germline CDR1 is SGHAT and CDR2 FQNNGV. The junction had 0 bases not matched to a gene; V was cut back by 3 bases and J by 2 bases. CDR3 length equals 14 residues. For the CDR3, the DNA is TGTGCCAGCAGCTTGGGACAGGGGCAAGAGACCCAGTACTTC. Protein product: CASSLGQGQETQYF. Variable domain in full (rest from reference TRBV11-2 and TRBJ2-5): EAGVAQSPRYKIIEKRQSVAFWCNPISGHATLYWYQQILGQGPKLLIQFQNNGVVDDSQLPKDRFSAERLKGVDSTLKIQPAKLEDSAVYLCASSLGQGQETQYFGPGTRLLVL.

V gene TRBV27 combines with J gene TRBJ1-5; TRBD1 might be the D (6 bases). Germline loops: CDR1 MNHEY, CDR2 SMNVEV (reference sequence). The CDR3 extends over 14 amino acids. The ends were cut back, 8 bases at V and 4 bases at J, with 15 bases in the middle. The CDR3 region has the DNA TGTGCCAGCGGACCCGGACAGAATAATCAGCCCCAGCATTTT. Protein product: CASGPGQNNQPQHF.

The J gene is TRBJ1-5, the V gene TRBV6-5; perhaps TRBD1 as D (5 bases). Trimming cost V 5 bases and J 6 bases, with 17 bases left between them. The CDR3 consists of 15 residues. Per germline, CDR1 MNHEY and CDR2 SVGAGI. CDR3: CASSHQALGGQPQHF. As DNA, the CDR3 is TGTGCCAGCAGTCACCAGGCTTTGGGGGGTCAGCCCCAGCATTTT.

This chain connects TRBV27 to TRBJ2-3; 8 nucleotides match TRBD2. The germline gives CDR1 MNHEY, CDR2 SMNVEV (reference sequence). This CDR3 spans 14 amino acids. Trimming took 5 bases from V and 5 from J; bases not matched to a gene: 6. For the CDR3, the DNA is TGTGCCAGCAGTCTAGGGACTAGAGGAGATACGCAGTATTTT. Residues: CASSLGTRGDTQYF.

This CDR3 reads CASSDDLVGSTDTQYF. CDR3 coding DNA: TGTGCCAGCAGCGACGACCTCGTGGGGAGCACAGATACGCAGTATTTT. The chain links TRBV3-1 to TRBJ2-3, with D unclear. CDR3 length: 16 residues. Between the trimmed V and J ends, which lost 5 bases and 0 bases, there was a span of 15 bases. Germline CDR1 and CDR2: LGHDT and YNNKEL (reference sequence).

The rearrangement links TRBV7-9 to TRBJ2-7; D ambiguous. The CDR3 extends over 16 amino acids. CDR1 and CDR2 (germline): SEHNR, FQNEAQ (reference sequence). V was cut by 0 bases and J by 2 bases, with 14 bases left in between. CDR3 protein: CASSLAVGEGPYEQYV. Here the CDR3 DNA reads TGTGCCAGCAGCTTAGCGGTTGGGGAAGGACCCTACGAGCAGTACGTC.

The chain employs TRBV30 and TRBJ2-7; tentative D call: TRBD1 (6 bases). Germline CDR1 and CDR2: GTSNPN and SVGIG (reference sequence). The CDR3 runs to 12 residues. V was pared by 3 bases and J by 7 bases, with 13 bases between. CDR3 sequence (DNA): TGTGCCTGGAGCATGGGGGCGCGGGAGCAGTACTTC. Amino acid sequence: CAWSMGAREQYF.

The chain has TRBV7-6 and TRBJ2-5, with D possibly TRBD1 on 5 matching bases. The CDR3 has 15 residues. The V end lost 2 bases, the J end lost 1 base, and 11 bases lay between the germline ends. The germline CDR1 and CDR2 sequences are SGHVS and FNYEAQ. The CDR3 DNA follows: TGTGCCAGCAGCTTAATTGGTCAGGGCCAAGAGACCCAGTACTTC. Amino acids: CASSLIGQGQETQYF.

The chain employs TRBV29-1 and TRBJ1-1; D possibly corresponds to TRBD1 (5 bases). Germline V gene data show CDR1 as SQVTM and CDR2 as ANQGSEA. The CDR3 is 12 amino acids. V lost 4 bases and J lost 5, with 11 bases in between. The CDR3 DNA reads as TGCAGCGTTGGGGCGAGGGGAACTGAAGCTTTCTTT. The encoded protein is CSVGARGTEAFF.

This clonotype showed up just once. The chain uses TRBV30 and TRBJ2-1; D possibly corresponds to TRBD1 (6 bases). V lost 4 bases and J lost 12, with 16 bases in between. Germline lookup yields CDR1 GTSNPN and CDR2 SVGIG (reference sequence). This CDR3 is built from 12 residues. The CDR3, as DNA: TGTGCCTGGACCTCGCAGGGGTTTTCGCAGTTCTTC. Amino acid sequence: CAWTSQGFSQFF.

The genes are TRBV29-1 and TRBJ1-5; 7 bases fit TRBD1. The CDR3 runs 16 residues. V was clipped by 1 base and J by 2 bases; unmatched bases: 8. The germline gives CDR1 SQVTM, CDR2 ANQGSEA. As DNA, the CDR3 is TGCAGCGTTGAAGGTCAGGGGGGAAAGCGCAATCAGCCCCAGCATTTT. Translated: CSVEGQGGKRNQPQHF. The full variable domain, in which reference TRBV29-1 and TRBJ1-5 provide the parts outside the CDR3, is SAVISQKPSRDICQRGTSLTIQCQVDSQVTMMFWYRQQPGQSLTLIATANQGSEATYESGFVIDKFPISRPNLTFSTLTVSNMSPEDSSIYLCSVEGQGGKRNQPQHFGDGTRLSIL.

V is TRBV6-2 or TRBV6-3 and J is TRBJ1-1; 7 positions agree with TRBD1. The CDR3 totals 16 residues. The germline V gene has CDR1 MNHEY and CDR2 SVGEGT. Trimming removed 2 bases from V and 0 bases from J; junction bases left unmatched: 6. The CDR3 protein is CASSYEQQGLNTEAFF. CDR3 nucleotide sequence: TGTGCCAGCAGTTACGAACAACAGGGGCTGAACACTGAAGCTTTCTTT.

This chain joins TRBV9 and TRBJ1-4, with TRBD1 identical over 7 bases. V lost 3 bases, J lost 9 bases, and 5 bases stayed unmatched. The germline CDR1 and CDR2 sequences are SGDLS and YYNGEE. There are 13 residues in the CDR3. The CDR3 loop is CASSAEDRQKLFF. CDR3 DNA sequence: TGTGCCAGCAGCGCCGAGGACAGGCAAAAACTGTTTTTT.